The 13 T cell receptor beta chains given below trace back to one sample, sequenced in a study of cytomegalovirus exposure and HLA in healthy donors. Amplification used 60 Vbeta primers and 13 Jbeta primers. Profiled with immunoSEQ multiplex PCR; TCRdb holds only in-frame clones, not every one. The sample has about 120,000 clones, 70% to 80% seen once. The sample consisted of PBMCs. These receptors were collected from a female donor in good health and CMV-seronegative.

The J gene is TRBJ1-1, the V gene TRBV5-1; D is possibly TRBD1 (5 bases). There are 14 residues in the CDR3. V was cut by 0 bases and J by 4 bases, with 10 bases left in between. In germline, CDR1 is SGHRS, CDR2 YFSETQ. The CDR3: CASSLGSRATEAFF. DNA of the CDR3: TGCGCCAGCAGCTTGGGTAGCAGGGCCACTGAAGCTTTCTTT.

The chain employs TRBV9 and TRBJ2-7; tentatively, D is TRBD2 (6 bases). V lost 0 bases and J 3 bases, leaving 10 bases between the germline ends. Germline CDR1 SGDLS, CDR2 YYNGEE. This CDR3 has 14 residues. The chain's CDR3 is CASSVGLGNYEQYF. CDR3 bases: TGTGCCAGCAGCGTAGGACTAGGGAACTACGAGCAGTACTTC.

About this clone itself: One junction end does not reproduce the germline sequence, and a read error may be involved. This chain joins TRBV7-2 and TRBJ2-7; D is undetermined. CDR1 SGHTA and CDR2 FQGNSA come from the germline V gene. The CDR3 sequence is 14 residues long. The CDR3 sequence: CASSLAQASYGQYF. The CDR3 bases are TGTGCCAGCAGCTTAGCTCAGGCATCCTACGGGCAGTACTTC.

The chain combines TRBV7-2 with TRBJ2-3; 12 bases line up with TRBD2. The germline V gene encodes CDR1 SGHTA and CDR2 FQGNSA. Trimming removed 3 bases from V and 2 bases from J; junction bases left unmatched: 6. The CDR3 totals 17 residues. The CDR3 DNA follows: TGTGCCAGCAGCTTCCGGACTAGCGGGGACCACACAGATACGCAGTATTTT. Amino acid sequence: CASSFRTSGDHTDTQYF.

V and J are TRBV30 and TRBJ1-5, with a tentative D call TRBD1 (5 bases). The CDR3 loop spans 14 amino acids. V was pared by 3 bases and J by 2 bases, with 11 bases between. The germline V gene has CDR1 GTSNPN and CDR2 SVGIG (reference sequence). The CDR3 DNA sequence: TGTGCCTGGAGAGGCGTAGGGGGCAATCAGCCCCAGCATTTT. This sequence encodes CAWRGVGGNQPQHF.

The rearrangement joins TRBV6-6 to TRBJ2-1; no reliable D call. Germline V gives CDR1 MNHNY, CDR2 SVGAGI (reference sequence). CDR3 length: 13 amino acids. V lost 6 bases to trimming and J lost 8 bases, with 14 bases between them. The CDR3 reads CASSRTPRDEQFF. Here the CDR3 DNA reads TGTGCCAGCAGCCGAACTCCCCGGGATGAGCAGTTCTTC.

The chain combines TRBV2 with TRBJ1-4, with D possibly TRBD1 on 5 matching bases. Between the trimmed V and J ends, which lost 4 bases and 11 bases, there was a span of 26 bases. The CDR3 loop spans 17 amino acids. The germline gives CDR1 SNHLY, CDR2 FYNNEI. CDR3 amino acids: CASSARLLSGPEVKLFF. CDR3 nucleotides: TGTGCCAGCAGTGCCCGTCTTTTGTCAGGGCCCGAGGTGAAACTGTTTTTT.

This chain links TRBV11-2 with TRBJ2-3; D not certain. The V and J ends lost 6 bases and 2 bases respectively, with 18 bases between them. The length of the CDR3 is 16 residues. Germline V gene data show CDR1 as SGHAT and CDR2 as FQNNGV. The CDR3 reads CASSNWLTPNTDTQYF. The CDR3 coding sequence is TGTGCCAGCAGTAACTGGTTGACACCTAACACAGATACGCAGTATTTT. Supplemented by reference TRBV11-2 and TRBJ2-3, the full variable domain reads EAGVAQSPRYKIIEKRQSVAFWCNPISGHATLYWYQQILGQGPKLLIQFQNNGVVDDSQLPKDRFSAERLKGVDSTLKIQPAKLEDSAVYLCASSNWLTPNTDTQYFGPGTRLTVL.

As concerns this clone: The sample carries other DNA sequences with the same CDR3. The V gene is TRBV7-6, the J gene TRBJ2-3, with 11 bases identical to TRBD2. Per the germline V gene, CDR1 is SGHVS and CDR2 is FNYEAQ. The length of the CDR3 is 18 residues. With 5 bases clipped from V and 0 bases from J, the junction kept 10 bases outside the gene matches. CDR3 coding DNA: TGTGCCAGCAGCCTAGGACTAGCGGGCATCCTAAGCACAGATACGCAGTATTTT. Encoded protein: CASSLGLAGILSTDTQYF.

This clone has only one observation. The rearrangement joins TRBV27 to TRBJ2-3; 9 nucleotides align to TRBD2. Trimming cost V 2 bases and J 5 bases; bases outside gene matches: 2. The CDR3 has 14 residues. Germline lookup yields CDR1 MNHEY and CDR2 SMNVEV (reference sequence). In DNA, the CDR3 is TGTGCCAGCAGTTTACAGACTAGCGGAGATACGCAGTATTTT. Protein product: CASSLQTSGDTQYF.

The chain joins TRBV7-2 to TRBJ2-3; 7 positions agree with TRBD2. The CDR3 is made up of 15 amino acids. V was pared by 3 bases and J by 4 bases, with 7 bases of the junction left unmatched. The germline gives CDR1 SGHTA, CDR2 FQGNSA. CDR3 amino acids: CASSFQRGGSDTQYF. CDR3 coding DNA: TGTGCCAGCAGCTTCCAGCGGGGTGGCTCAGATACGCAGTATTTT.

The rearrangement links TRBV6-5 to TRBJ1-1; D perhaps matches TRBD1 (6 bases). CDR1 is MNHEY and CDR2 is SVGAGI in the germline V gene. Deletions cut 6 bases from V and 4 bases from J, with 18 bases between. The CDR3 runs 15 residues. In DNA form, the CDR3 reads TGTGCCAGCAGATCGCCGAGGGGGGGTTCCACTGAAGCTTTCTTT. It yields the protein CASRSPRGGSTEAFF.

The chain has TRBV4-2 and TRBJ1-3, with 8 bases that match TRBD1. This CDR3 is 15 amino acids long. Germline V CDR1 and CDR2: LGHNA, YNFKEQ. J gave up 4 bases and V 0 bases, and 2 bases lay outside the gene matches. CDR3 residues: CASSQDRGQGNTIYF. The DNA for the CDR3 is TGTGCCAGCAGCCAAGACAGGGGGCAGGGAAACACCATATATTTT.